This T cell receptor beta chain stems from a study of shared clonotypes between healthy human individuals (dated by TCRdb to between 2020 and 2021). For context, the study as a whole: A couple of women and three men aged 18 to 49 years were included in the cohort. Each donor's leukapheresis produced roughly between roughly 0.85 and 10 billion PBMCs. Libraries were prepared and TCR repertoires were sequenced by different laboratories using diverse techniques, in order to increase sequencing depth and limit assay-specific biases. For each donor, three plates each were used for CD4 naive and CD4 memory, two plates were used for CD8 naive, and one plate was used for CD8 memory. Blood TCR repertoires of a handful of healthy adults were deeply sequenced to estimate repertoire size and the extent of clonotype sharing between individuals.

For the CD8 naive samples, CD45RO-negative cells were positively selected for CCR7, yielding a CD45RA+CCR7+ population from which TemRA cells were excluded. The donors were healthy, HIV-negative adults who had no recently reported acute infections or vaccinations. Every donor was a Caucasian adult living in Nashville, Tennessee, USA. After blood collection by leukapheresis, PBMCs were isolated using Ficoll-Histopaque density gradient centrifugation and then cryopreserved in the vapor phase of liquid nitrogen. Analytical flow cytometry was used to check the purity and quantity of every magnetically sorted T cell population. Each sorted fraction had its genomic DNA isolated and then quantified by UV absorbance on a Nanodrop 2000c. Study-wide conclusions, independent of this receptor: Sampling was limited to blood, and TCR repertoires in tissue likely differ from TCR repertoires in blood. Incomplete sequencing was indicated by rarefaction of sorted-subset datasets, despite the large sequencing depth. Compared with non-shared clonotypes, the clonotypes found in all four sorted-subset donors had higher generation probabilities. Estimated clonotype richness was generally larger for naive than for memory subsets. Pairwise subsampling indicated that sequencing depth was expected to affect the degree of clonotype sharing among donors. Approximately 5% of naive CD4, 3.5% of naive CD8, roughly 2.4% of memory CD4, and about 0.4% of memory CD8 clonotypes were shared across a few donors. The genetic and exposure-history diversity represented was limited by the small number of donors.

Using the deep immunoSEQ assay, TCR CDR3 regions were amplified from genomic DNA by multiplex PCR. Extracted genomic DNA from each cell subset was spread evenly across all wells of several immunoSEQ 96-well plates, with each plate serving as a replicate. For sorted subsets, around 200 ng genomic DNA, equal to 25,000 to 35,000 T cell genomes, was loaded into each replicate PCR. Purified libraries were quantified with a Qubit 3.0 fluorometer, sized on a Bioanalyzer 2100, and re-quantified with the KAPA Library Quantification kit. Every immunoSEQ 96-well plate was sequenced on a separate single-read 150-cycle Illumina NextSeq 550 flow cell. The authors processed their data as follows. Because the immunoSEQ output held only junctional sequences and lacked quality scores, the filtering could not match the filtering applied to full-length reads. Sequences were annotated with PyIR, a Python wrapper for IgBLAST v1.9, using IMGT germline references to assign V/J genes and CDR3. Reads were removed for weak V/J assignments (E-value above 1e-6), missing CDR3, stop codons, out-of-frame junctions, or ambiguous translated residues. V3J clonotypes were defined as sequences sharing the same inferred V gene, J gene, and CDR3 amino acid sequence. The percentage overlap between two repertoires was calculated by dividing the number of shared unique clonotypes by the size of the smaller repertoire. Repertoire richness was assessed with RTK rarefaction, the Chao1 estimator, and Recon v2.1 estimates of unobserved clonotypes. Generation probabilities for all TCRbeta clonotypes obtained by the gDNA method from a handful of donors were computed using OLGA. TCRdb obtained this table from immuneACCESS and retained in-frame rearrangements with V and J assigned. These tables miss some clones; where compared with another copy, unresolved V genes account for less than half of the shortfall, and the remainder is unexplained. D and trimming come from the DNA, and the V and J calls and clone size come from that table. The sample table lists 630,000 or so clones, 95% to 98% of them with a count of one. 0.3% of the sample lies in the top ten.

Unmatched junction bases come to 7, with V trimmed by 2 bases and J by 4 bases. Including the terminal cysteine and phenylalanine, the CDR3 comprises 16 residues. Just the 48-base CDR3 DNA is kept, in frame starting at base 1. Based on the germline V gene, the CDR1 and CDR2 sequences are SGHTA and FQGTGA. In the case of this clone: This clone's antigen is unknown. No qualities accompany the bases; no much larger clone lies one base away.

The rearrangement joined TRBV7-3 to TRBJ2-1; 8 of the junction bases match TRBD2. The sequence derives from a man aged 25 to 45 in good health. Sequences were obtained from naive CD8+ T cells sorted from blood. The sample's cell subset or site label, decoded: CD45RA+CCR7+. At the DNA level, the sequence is TGTGCCAGCAGCTTAGGTCCGGGAGGGTCTTACAATGAGCAGTTCTTC. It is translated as CASSLGPGGSYNEQFF.